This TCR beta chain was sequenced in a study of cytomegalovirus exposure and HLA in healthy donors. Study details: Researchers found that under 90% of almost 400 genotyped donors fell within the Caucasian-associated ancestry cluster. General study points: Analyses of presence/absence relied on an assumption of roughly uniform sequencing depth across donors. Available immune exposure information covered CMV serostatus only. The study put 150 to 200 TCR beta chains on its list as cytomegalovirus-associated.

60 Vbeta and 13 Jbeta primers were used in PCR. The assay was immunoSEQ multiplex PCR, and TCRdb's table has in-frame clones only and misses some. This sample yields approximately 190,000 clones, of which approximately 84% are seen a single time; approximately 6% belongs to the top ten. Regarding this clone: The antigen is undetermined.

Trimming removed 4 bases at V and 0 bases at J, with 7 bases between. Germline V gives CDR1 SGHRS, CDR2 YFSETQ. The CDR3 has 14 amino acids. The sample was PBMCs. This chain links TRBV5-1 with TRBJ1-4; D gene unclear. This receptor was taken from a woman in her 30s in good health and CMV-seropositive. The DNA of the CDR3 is TGCGCCAGCAGCGCTCTATCAACTAATGAAAAACTGTTTTTT. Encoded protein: CASSALSTNEKLFF.